The T cell receptor (beta chain) described here comes from a study of neurological immune-mediated disorders. There are 14 residues in the CDR3. With 0 bases removed from V and 8 bases from J, the gap between germline ends came to 12 bases. The germline CDR1 and CDR2 sequences are SGHRS and YFSETQ. TCRdb fed the 5' RACE reads into MiXCR, producing one record per CDR3 protein. The data show about 46,000 distinct CDR3 sequences, under 2% seen once. This clonotype was counted at least ten times. The receptor was isolated from a woman in her forties with multiple sclerosis. This chain connects TRBV5-1 to TRBJ2-1; maybe TRBD2 (5 bases). The specimen sequenced was PBMCs. The CDR3 coding sequence is TGCGCCAGCAGCTTGGTTCTAGGAGGCGATGAGCAGTTCTTC. Translated: CASSLVLGGDEQFF.